This TCR beta chain appears in the sequencing data of a study of shared clonotypes between healthy human individuals. Notes on the study in general: The low donor count limited represented genetic and exposure-history diversity.

Trimming at V came to 3 bases and at J to 0 bases, leaving 8 bases not matched to a gene. CDR1 SGDLS and CDR2 YYNGEE come from the germline V gene. The CDR3 spans 17 residues. For each subset, genomic DNA was distributed in equal portions over several immunoSEQ plates. Some 30,000 T cell genomes (approximately 210 ng DNA) went into each sorted-subset replicate. The repertoire was sequenced with immunoSEQ multiplex PCR; TCRdb's copy has only in-frame clones and lacks some. Here the sample spans a few million clones, approximately 95% being singletons. Comments on this clone: Its antigen is not identified.

The origin of this receptor is a man in his late teens or twenties in good health. Some clones in this sample may be carry-over from other donors' samples. The chain carries TRBV9 and TRBJ2-1; 8 positions agree with TRBD1. Sequenced input: naive CD4+ T cells from PBMCs. Subset described: CD45RA+ positively selected. The CDR3 is CASSAPPGQGSYNEQFF. The CDR3 nucleotides are TGTGCCAGCAGCGCCCCACCCGGACAGGGCTCCTACAATGAGCAGTTCTTC.